These 30 T cell receptor beta chains were sequenced from one sample in a study of early T cells in non-severe SARS-CoV-2 infection. TCRdb reprocessed the 5' RACE reads with MiXCR, giving one entry per CDR3 protein. The sample includes under 45,000 distinct CDR3 sequences, approximately 11% of them seen just once. The sample comprised whole blood. Every receptor here comes from an adult who was a healthcare worker with PCR-confirmed SARS-CoV-2 infection or an uninfected control (not recorded which).

This clonotype is termed medium-sized. This chain connects TRBV5-6 to TRBJ2-7; no reliable D call. CDR1 SGHDT and CDR2 YYEEEE come from the germline V gene. Trimming took 3 bases from V and 5 from J, leaving 15 bases between them. The CDR3 runs to 14 residues. The CDR3 region is CASSSPSETHEQYF. CDR3 DNA sequence: TGTGCCAGCAGCTCCCCCAGCGAAACCCACGAGCAGTACTTC.

V usage is TRBV12-3 or TRBV12-4 and J usage is TRBJ1-5; the D is unclear. The CDR3 runs 12 residues. The V and J ends lost 2 bases and 6 bases respectively, with 5 bases between them. The CDR3 DNA reads TGTGCCAGCAGTTTATTACCTCAGCCCCAGCATTTT. It yields the protein CASSLLPQPQHF.

This clonotype was counted a few times. The chain has TRBV7-8 and TRBJ1-2; TRBD1 matches 9 bases. This CDR3 region has 15 residues. In germline, CDR1 is SGHVS, CDR2 FQNEAQ. V lost 5 bases and J lost 8; bases outside the gene matches: 12. CDR3 sequence (DNA): TGTGCCAGCAGCCCATACGACACAGGGGGCTGGGGCTACACCTTC. Protein: CASSPYDTGGWGYTF.

This rearrangement joins TRBV4-1 to TRBJ2-7, with 11 bases fitting TRBD2. The CDR3 extends over 16 amino acids. Trimming at V came to 0 bases and at J to 5 bases, leaving 6 bases not matched to a gene. In germline, CDR1 is MGHRA, CDR2 YSYEKL. CDR3 loop: CASSQDPSGGRDEQYF. In DNA, the CDR3 is TGCGCCAGCAGCCAAGACCCTAGCGGGGGGCGGGACGAGCAGTACTTC.

This clonotype showed up many times. This chain connects TRBV6-5 to TRBJ2-7; 12 nucleotides agree with TRBD2. The germline V gene encodes CDR1 MNHEY and CDR2 SVGAGI. There are 12 residues in the CDR3. V lost 7 bases to trimming and J lost 9 bases; unmatched junction nucleotides: 4. The CDR3 nucleotides read TGTGCCAGCATGGGACTAGCGGGTGTGCAGTACTTC. As protein: CASMGLAGVQYF.

In this sample, this clonotype turned up many times. The V and J genes are TRBV7-2 and TRBJ2-7; D unresolved. The V end was cut by 6 bases, the J end by 1 base, with 7 bases between. There are 12 residues in the CDR3. The V gene's germline CDR1 is SGHTA and CDR2 FQGNSA. The CDR3 nucleotides read TGTGCCAGCAGTCCCGGGTCCTACGAGCAGTACTTC. Translation: CASSPGSYEQYF.

This clonotype has just a few counts. The chain has TRBV9 and TRBJ1-6; D is unclear. This CDR3 spans 16 amino acids. Germline CDR1 is SGDLS and CDR2 is YYNGEE. V dropped 0 bases and J dropped 0 bases, with 7 bases sitting between them. Here the CDR3 reads CASSVAYRSYNSPLHF. DNA for the CDR3: TGTGCCAGCAGCGTAGCTTACCGCTCCTATAATTCACCCCTCCACTTT.

This clonotype was counted at least ten times. This chain connects TRBV7-9 to TRBJ1-2; D not resolved. CDR1 is SEHNR and CDR2 is FQNEAQ in the germline V gene (reference sequence). The CDR3 loop spans 10 amino acids. V was pared by 1 base and J by 8 bases, with 2 bases between. The CDR3 region has the DNA TGTGCCAGCAGCTTAGAGGGCTACACCTTC. Protein: CASSLEGYTF.

This clonotype was seen at least ten times. This chain connects TRBV20-1 to TRBJ1-4; 7 positions agree with TRBD1. This CDR3 region has 13 residues. The J segment lost 13 bases and the V segment lost 3 bases, leaving 11 bases of the junction unmatched. Germline CDR1 DFQATT, CDR2 SNEGSKA (reference sequence). For the CDR3, the DNA is TGCAGTGCTAGGCCGGGACAGCGCATAGGACTGTTTTTT. Amino acids: CSARPGQRIGLFF.

The J gene is TRBJ1-2, the V gene TRBV12-3 or TRBV12-4; no firm D call. The CDR3 totals 12 residues. Trimming cost V 8 bases and J 1 base, with 8 bases left between them. The DNA of the CDR3 is TGTGCCAGCTCCCGGGGTAACTATGGCTACACCTTC. Protein sequence: CASSRGNYGYTF.

The rearrangement joins TRBV20-1 to TRBJ2-3, with 8 bases lining up with TRBD2. In germline, CDR1 is DFQATT, CDR2 SNEGSKA (reference sequence). The CDR3 loop spans 16 amino acids. J lost 6 bases, V lost 3 bases, and 14 bases had no gene match. CDR3 residues: CSASFPGTSASDTQYF. In nucleotides, the CDR3 is TGCAGTGCTAGTTTTCCTGGGACTAGTGCTTCGGATACGCAGTATTTT.

A few counts support this clonotype. The gene calls are TRBV29-1 and TRBJ2-7; TRBD1 might be the D (5 bases). CDR1 is SQVTM, CDR2 ANQGSEA, per germline. The CDR3 runs to 12 residues. The V gene lost 7 bases and the J gene lost 2 bases, with 12 bases spanning the gap. CDR3 residues: CSAATDTYEQYF. CDR3 sequence (DNA): TGCAGCGCCGCGACAGACACCTACGAGCAGTACTTC.

V is TRBV6-6 and J is TRBJ1-4; 7 bases align to TRBD1. V lost 0 bases to trimming and J lost 5 bases; unmatched junction nucleotides: 6. In germline, CDR1 is MNHNY, CDR2 SVGAGI (reference sequence). The CDR3 sequence is 16 residues long. CDR3 nucleotide sequence: TGTGCCAGCAGTTACTCAAAAGGCAGGGGGAATGAAAAACTGTTTTTT. It encodes CASSYSKGRGNEKLFF.

This clonotype showed up many times. The genes are TRBV6-2 or TRBV6-3 and TRBJ2-5; D is ambiguous. CDR1 is MNHEY and CDR2 is SVGEGT in the germline V gene. Trimming left V 6 bases short and J 2 bases short, with 22 bases between. CDR3 length: 17 amino acids. This CDR3 is CASRGSPAADLQETQYF. CDR3 bases: TGTGCCAGCAGGGGGTCACCCGCGGCTGATTTACAAGAGACCCAGTACTTC.

This clonotype was recorded many times. The rearrangement joins TRBV9 to TRBJ1-1, with 9 bases that match TRBD1. Germline V gene sequence: CDR1 SGDLS, CDR2 YYNGEE. Trimming at V came to 4 bases and at J to 3 bases, leaving 10 bases not matched to a gene. CDR3 length: 16 residues. CDR3 nucleotide sequence: TGTGCCAGCAGCACGGGGGACAGGGATAGGGACACTGAAGCTTTCTTT. Its protein is CASSTGDRDRDTEAFF.

This clonotype was seen repeatedly, ten times or more. The J gene is TRBJ1-4, the V gene TRBV4-1; TRBD1 aligns across 8 bases. The CDR3 is 18 amino acids. Per the germline V gene, CDR1 is MGHRA and CDR2 is YSYEKL. The trim removed 3 bases at V and 5 bases at J, leaving 14 bases unmatched. The CDR3 reads CASSHVFSPDRENEKLFF. In nucleotides, the CDR3 is TGCGCCAGCAGCCATGTCTTTTCCCCGGACAGGGAAAATGAAAAACTGTTTTTT.

The chain recombines TRBV5-8 with TRBJ2-1; 11 bases fit TRBD2. The germline V gene encodes CDR1 SGHTS and CDR2 YDEGEE. Trimming at V came to 2 bases and at J to 8 bases, leaving 6 bases not matched to a gene. The CDR3 is 15 residues long. This CDR3 reads CASSFGASGGYEQFF. The CDR3 DNA is TGTGCCAGCAGCTTCGGGGCTAGCGGGGGGTATGAGCAGTTCTTC.

This clonotype occurred many times. This chain connects TRBV9 to TRBJ2-7; 7 nucleotides match TRBD1. This CDR3 has 15 amino acids. Germline V CDR1 and CDR2: SGDLS, YYNGEE. Trimming cost V 0 bases and J 2 bases; bases outside gene matches: 5. The CDR3 loop reads CASSVGQGFTYEQYF. The CDR3 DNA reads as TGTGCCAGCAGCGTAGGACAGGGATTCACCTACGAGCAGTACTTC.

This clonotype was found many times. The chain recombines TRBV18 with TRBJ1-3; tentatively, D is TRBD1 (5 bases). This CDR3 is 15 amino acids long. With 2 bases removed from V and 2 bases from J, the gap between germline ends came to 10 bases. Germline V CDR1 and CDR2: KGHSH, LQKENI. Here the CDR3 reads CASSPAMGAGNTIYF. The CDR3, as DNA: TGTGCCAGCTCACCAGCGATGGGGGCTGGAAACACCATATATTTT.

CDR3 in amino acids: CASSPRLAGHNEQFF. CDR3 nucleotides: TGTGCCAGCAGCCCCCGGCTAGCGGGGCACAATGAGCAGTTCTTC. This chain uses TRBV7-9 with TRBJ2-1; 9 bases agree with TRBD2. With 5 bases clipped from V and 5 bases from J, the junction kept 7 bases outside the gene matches. Germline V lookup: CDR1 SEHNR, CDR2 FQNEAQ (reference sequence). The CDR3 length is 15 residues. The full variable domain, completed using reference TRBV7-9 and TRBJ2-1, is DTGVSQNPRHKITKRGQNVTFRCDPISEHNRLYWYRQTLGQGPEFLTYFQNEAQLEKSRLLSDRFSAERPKGSFSTLEIQRTEQGDSAMYLCASSPRLAGHNEQFFGPGTRLTVL.

The chain uses TRBV12-3 or TRBV12-4 and TRBJ2-1; D perhaps matches TRBD1 (6 bases). This CDR3 spans 16 amino acids. V was trimmed by 4 bases and J by 2 bases, leaving 15 bases between them. The CDR3 region has the DNA TGTGCCAGCAGTTCAGGGGTCGTATTACCCTACAATGAGCAGTTCTTC. As protein: CASSSGVVLPYNEQFF.

This clonotype was recorded many times. The chain is built from TRBV7-6 and TRBJ1-6; 7 nucleotides agree with TRBD1. The CDR3 is 15 residues long. CDR1 is SGHVS, CDR2 FNYEAQ, per germline. After removal of 1 base from V and 9 bases from J, the junction contained 6 bases not matched to a gene. The CDR3 DNA reads as TGTGCCAGCAGCTTAGTTGAGGGGGCAGGTTCACCCCTCCACTTT. This translates into CASSLVEGAGSPLHF.

This clonotype was detected ten times or more. The V gene is TRBV12-3 or TRBV12-4, the J gene TRBJ2-1; the D is unclear. V was cut by 5 bases and J by 7 bases, with 6 bases left in between. This CDR3 is built from 11 residues. The CDR3 coding sequence is TGTGCCAGCAGTCCCCTGAATGAGCAGTTCTTC. Amino acid sequence: CASSPLNEQFF.

This rearrangement joins TRBV7-3 to TRBJ2-2, with 13 bases fitting TRBD2. Unmatched junction bases numbered 4, after V lost 1 base and J lost 2 bases. CDR3 length: 18 amino acids. CDR1 is SGHTA, CDR2 FQGTGA, per germline. DNA of the CDR3: TGTGCCAGCAGCTTAAGACTAGCGGGGGGCCCCAACACCGGGGAGCTGTTTTTT. Amino acid sequence: CASSLRLAGGPNTGELFF. Full variable domain (outside the CDR3, taken from reference TRBV7-3 and TRBJ2-2): GAGVSQTPSNKVTEKGKYVELRCDPISGHTALYWYRQSLGQGPEFLIYFQGTGAADDSGLPNDRFFAVRPEGSVSTLKIQRTERGDSAVYLCASSLRLAGGPNTGELFFGEGSRLTVL.

This clonotype was seen repeatedly, ten times or more. DNA of the CDR3: TGTGCCAGCAGCTTAGTAGTCGGACAGGGTGAGGGATATGGCTACACCTTC. This gives the protein CASSLVVGQGEGYGYTF. The rearrangement uses TRBV7-2 and TRBJ1-2, with 8 bases fitting TRBD1. Losses at the gene ends were 1 base for V and 5 bases for J; bases not matched to a gene: 12. From germline, CDR1 is SGHTA and CDR2 FQGNSA. There are 17 residues in the CDR3. Full variable domain (rest looked up from reference TRBV7-2 and TRBJ1-2): GAGVSQSPSNKVTEKGKDVELRCDPISGHTALYWYRQSLGQGLEFLIYFQGNSAPDKSGLPSDRFSAERTGGSVSTLTIQRTQQEDSAVYLCASSLVVGQGEGYGYTFGSGTRLTVV.

On this clonotype itself: One end of the junction fails to match germline, which may point to a read error. In DNA form, the CDR3 reads TGTGCCAGCAGCTTTCCTCATCGGATCCTTTTT. Residues: CASSFPHRILF. The genes are TRBV11-2 and TRBJ2-3; D is unclear. CDR3 length: 11 amino acids. The germline gives CDR1 SGHAT, CDR2 FQNNGV.

The table lists this clonotype with many counts. This chain links TRBV6-5 with TRBJ1-6; D gene uncertain. This CDR3 is built from 13 residues. Germline assignment: CDR1 MNHEY and CDR2 SVGAGI. The CDR3 protein is CGSREVSNSPLHF. DNA for the CDR3: TGTGGCTCAAGAGAAGTCAGTAATTCACCCCTCCACTTT.

This clonotype showed up many times. V is TRBV27 and J is TRBJ2-3, with a tentative D call TRBD1 (6 bases). CDR1 and CDR2 (germline): MNHEY, SMNVEV (reference sequence). Trimming left V 2 bases short and J 2 bases short, with 20 bases between. The CDR3 totals 18 residues. CDR3 loop: CASSLRAMYRAHTDTQYF. DNA for the CDR3: TGTGCCAGCAGTTTAAGGGCGATGTACAGGGCCCACACAGATACGCAGTATTTT.

This clonotype was seen a handful of times. This chain joins TRBV19 and TRBJ1-4, with D possibly being TRBD1 (6 bases). Trimming cost V 6 bases and J 7 bases, with 18 bases left between them. The CDR3 length is 15 residues. Germline V gene lookup returns CDR1 LNHDA and CDR2 SQIVND (reference sequence). CDR3 sequence: CASSLAEGGSEKLFF. CDR3 in DNA: TGTGCCAGTAGCCTGGCAGAAGGGGGAAGTGAAAAACTGTTTTTT.

This clonotype was seen repeatedly, ten times or more. The chain couples TRBV7-6 to TRBJ2-5; D tentatively reads TRBD1 or TRBD2 (5 bases each). Germline V gives CDR1 SGHVS, CDR2 FNYEAQ. CDR3 length equals 14 residues. The germline V and J ends were trimmed by 3 bases and 1 base, with 9 bases remaining between them. DNA for the CDR3: TGTGCCAGCAGCTTGTCCGGGACCCAAGAGACCCAGTACTTC. It codes for CASSLSGTQETQYF.